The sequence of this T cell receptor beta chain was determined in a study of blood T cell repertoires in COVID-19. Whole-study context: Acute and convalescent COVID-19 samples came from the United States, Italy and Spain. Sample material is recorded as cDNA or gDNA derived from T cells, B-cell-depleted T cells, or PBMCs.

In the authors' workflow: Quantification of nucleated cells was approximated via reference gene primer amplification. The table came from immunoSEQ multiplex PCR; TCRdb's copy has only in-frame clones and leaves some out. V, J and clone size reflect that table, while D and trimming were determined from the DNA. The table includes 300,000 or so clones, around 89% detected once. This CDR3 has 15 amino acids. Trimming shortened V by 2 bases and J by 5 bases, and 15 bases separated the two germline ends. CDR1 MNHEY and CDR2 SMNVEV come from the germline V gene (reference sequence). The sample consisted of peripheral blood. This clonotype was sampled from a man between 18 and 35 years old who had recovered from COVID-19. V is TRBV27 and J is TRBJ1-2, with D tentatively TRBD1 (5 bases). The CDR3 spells CASSLRAGGGYGYTF. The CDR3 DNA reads TGTGCCAGCAGTTTAAGAGCCGGGGGAGGTTATGGCTACACCTTC.